This T cell receptor beta chain was captured by sequencing in a study of human T cells and chemical hapten exposure. Points from the study as a whole: Expanded TCRs grouped into significantly more large CDR3 similarity clusters than controls produced. Counts of expanded TCRs (at PT1) showed a positive correlation with patch test score.

Trimming at V came to 9 bases and at J to 6 bases, leaving 7 bases not matched to a gene. The CDR3 extends over 13 amino acids. Time point indicated: pre-sensitization, week 0. Stated treatment: therapeutic diphenylcyclopropenone sensitization with weekly scalp DPC. This clonotype was counted many times. The antigen remains undetermined. Unique molecular identifiers were attached to individual cDNA molecules within the library. TCRdb re-analysed the RACE reads in MiXCR, keeping a single row per CDR3 protein. Of approximately 52,000 distinct CDR3 sequences detected, about 9% appear once; the ten largest clones hold 14%.

The receptor was isolated from a woman between 35 and 50 years old with alopecia areata. Some clones in this sample may be carry-over from other donors' samples. This specimen was whole blood, taken in connection with sensitization to the hapten diphenylcyclopropenone (DPC). This rearrangement joins TRBV12-3 or TRBV12-4 to TRBJ1-5; 8 bases line up with TRBD1. In DNA form, the CDR3 reads TGTGCCAGTTCGGACAGGGTGGGTCAGCCCCAGCATTTT. Translation: CASSDRVGQPQHF.